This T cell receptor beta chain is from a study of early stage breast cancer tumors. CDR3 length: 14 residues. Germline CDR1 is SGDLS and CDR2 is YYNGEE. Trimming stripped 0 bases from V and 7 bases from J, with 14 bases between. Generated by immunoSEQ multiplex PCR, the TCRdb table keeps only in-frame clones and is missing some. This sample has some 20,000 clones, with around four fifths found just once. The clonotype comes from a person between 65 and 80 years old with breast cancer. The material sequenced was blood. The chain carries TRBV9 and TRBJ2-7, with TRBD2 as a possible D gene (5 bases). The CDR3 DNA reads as TGTGCCAGCAGCGTAGGAGCTAGCCAAGGAGAGCAGTACTTC. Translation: CASSVGASQGEQYF.